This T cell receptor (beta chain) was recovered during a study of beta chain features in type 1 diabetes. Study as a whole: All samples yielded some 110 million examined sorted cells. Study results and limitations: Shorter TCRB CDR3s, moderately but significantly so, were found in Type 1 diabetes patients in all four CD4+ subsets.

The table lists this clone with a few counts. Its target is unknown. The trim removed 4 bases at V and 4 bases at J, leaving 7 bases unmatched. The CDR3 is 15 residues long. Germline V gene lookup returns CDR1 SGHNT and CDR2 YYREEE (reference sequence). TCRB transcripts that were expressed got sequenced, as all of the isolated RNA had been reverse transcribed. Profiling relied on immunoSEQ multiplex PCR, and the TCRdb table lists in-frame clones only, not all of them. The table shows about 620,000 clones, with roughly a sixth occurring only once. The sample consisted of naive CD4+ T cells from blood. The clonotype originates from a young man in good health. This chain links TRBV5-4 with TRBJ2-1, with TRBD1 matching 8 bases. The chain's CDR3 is CASSPLGQGYNEQFF. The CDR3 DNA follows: TGTGCCAGCAGCCCTCTCGGACAGGGTTACAATGAGCAGTTCTTC.